The clone carrying this T cell receptor beta chain was seen a few times. Its antigen is not known. Germline CDR1 is SNHLY and CDR2 is FYNNEI. The CDR3 extends over 12 amino acids. Trimming pared 5 bases from V and 11 bases from J, leaving 15 bases between. This specimen belongs to a study of T cell repertoires in cytomegalovirus infection. Study-level points and caveats: Carriers of CMV plus the relevant HLA were identified by cumulative public TCR beta family frequency. The response measured ex vivo was dominated by TCR beta clonotypes (HLA-C-restricted and CMV-specific).

Using its own MiXCR run on the reads, TCRdb lists one record per CDR3 protein. The top ten clones hold around 8.1% of a sample with more than 250,000 distinct CDR3 sequences, approximately 13% of them seen once. The chain couples TRBV2 to TRBJ1-1; D is possibly TRBD1 (5 bases). The sequence derives from a human donor in good health (CMV status not recorded). Some clones in this sample may be carry-over from other donors' samples. The source material was PBMCs. In DNA form, the CDR3 reads TGTGCCAGCAGTCAAGGCGGGGGTGAGGCTTTCTTT. Its protein is CASSQGGGEAFF.